This T cell receptor (beta chain) was recovered during a study of T cells in Graves' hyperthyroidism and ophthalmopathy. Template material for amplifying TCR beta CDR3 regions consisted of RNA transcripts. The HTBI set primed first-round TCR CDR3 RT-PCR. A single record per CDR3 protein comes from TCRdb applying MiXCR to the multiplex PCR reads. The sample shows 500,000 to 700,000 distinct CDR3 sequences, approximately 15% of them seen only once. V lost 8 bases, J lost 1 base, and 12 bases lay in between. Germline CDR1 and CDR2: SEHNR and FQNEAQ (reference sequence). This CDR3 is built from 14 residues. Not enrolled were patients with uncontrolled infection, other autoimmune disease, pregnancy or lactation. In the case of this clonotype: What it binds is unknown.

Whole-study findings and limits: From stable hyperthyroidism, ophthalmopathy was set apart by a 13 V-J model. In blood, most of the thyroid clonotypes expanded above 0.001 were also present.

The V and J genes are TRBV7-9 and TRBJ2-1; a possible D gene is TRBD2 (7 bases). This receptor was taken from a woman under 30 with Graves' hyperthyroidism. Specimen: blood. The CDR3 nucleotides read TGTGCCAGCGAGGGGGGGGGATCCTACAATGAGCAGTTCTTC. Its protein is CASEGGGSYNEQFF.